These T cell receptor beta chains were read from a single sample in a study of blood T cells in healthy people across ages. Each CDR3 protein is one row after TCRdb ran MiXCR on the 5' RACE reads. This table has 1.5 million or so distinct CDR3 sequences, roughly 43% appearing once. The sample comprised blood. The source is a woman aged 18-29 years in good health. CDR3s include the opening cysteine and the closing phenylalanine or tryptophan. Each record gives: D gene, J gene, V gene, clone size, CDR3 protein, CDR3 DNA. The D gene is left open where the match is weak. Size values are once, few and many counts, or a class for expanded clones, and some rows have none.

d_gene: .; j_gene: TRBJ2-5; v_gene: TRBV20-1; abundance: few; CDR3aa: CSASPQETQYF; CDR3nt: TGCAGTGCTAGCCCCCAAGAGACCCAGTACTTC
d_gene: .; j_gene: TRBJ1-5; v_gene: TRBV4-1; abundance: .; CDR3aa: CASSRLGGRYQPQHF; CDR3nt: TGCGCCAGCAGCCGTCTCGGGGGACGTTATCAGCCCCAGCATTTT
d_gene: .; j_gene: TRBJ1-1; v_gene: TRBV5-1; abundance: few; CDR3aa: CASSLYRESEAFF; CDR3nt: TGCGCCAGCAGCTTATACAGGGAATCTGAAGCTTTCTTT
d_gene: .; j_gene: TRBJ2-5; v_gene: TRBV6-5; abundance: many; CDR3aa: CASTTTVTEETQYF; CDR3nt: TGTGCCAGCACCACGACAGTTACGGAGGAGACCCAGTACTTC
d_gene: TRBD2; j_gene: TRBJ2-1; v_gene: TRBV29-1; abundance: .; CDR3aa: CSVEGWTSGRAYEQFF; CDR3nt: TGCAGCGTTGAAGGTTGGACTAGCGGGAGGGCCTATGAGCAGTTCTTC
d_gene: .; j_gene: TRBJ1-2; v_gene: TRBV27; abundance: .; CDR3aa: CASSFGRAGGYTF; CDR3nt: TGTGCCAGCAGTTTCGGCAGGGCGGGTGGCTACACCTTC
d_gene: .; j_gene: TRBJ1-5; v_gene: TRBV6-2/TRBV6-3; abundance: few; CDR3aa: CASSYTSRGQPQHF; CDR3nt: TGTGCCAGCAGTTATACGAGTAGGGGTCAGCCCCAGCATTTT
d_gene: .; j_gene: TRBJ2-7; v_gene: TRBV12-3/TRBV12-4; abundance: .; CDR3aa: CASSLSRRALYEQYF; CDR3nt: TGTGCCAGCAGTTTATCTAGGAGGGCCCTCTACGAGCAGTACTTC
d_gene: .; j_gene: TRBJ2-1; v_gene: TRBV7-9; abundance: once; CDR3aa: CASSLILANNEQFF; CDR3nt: TGTGCCAGCAGCTTAATCCTAGCGAACAATGAGCAGTTCTTC
d_gene: TRBD1; j_gene: TRBJ2-5; v_gene: TRBV7-7; abundance: few; CDR3aa: CASSSTGGGETQYF; CDR3nt: TGTGCTAGCAGCTCGACAGGGGGCGGGGAGACCCAGTACTTC
d_gene: .; j_gene: TRBJ2-1; v_gene: TRBV20-1; abundance: .; CDR3aa: CSATELRGYSYNEQFF; CDR3nt: TGCAGTGCCACGGAACTCCGGGGGTACTCCTACAATGAGCAGTTCTTC
d_gene: .; j_gene: TRBJ1-2; v_gene: TRBV20-1; abundance: .; CDR3aa: CSARVDSDNYGYTF; CDR3nt: TGCAGTGCTAGAGTAGACAGTGATAACTATGGCTACACCTTC
d_gene: TRBD2; j_gene: TRBJ2-1; v_gene: TRBV12-3/TRBV12-4; abundance: many; CDR3aa: CASSFGTSGRNEQFF; CDR3nt: TGTGCCAGCAGTTTCGGGACTAGCGGGAGAAATGAGCAGTTCTTC
d_gene: .; j_gene: TRBJ2-3; v_gene: TRBV6-2/TRBV6-3; abundance: .; CDR3aa: CASSQTYTQYF; CDR3nt: TGTGCCAGCAGTCAGACTTATACGCAGTATTTT
d_gene: .; j_gene: TRBJ2-7; v_gene: TRBV10-3; abundance: .; CDR3aa: CASCGDPDYEQYF; CDR3nt: TGTGCCAGCTGTGGGGACCCCGATTACGAGCAGTACTTC
d_gene: .; j_gene: TRBJ2-5; v_gene: TRBV28; abundance: many; CDR3aa: CASSSETQYF; CDR3nt: TGTGCCAGCAGCTCGGAGACCCAGTACTTC
d_gene: .; j_gene: TRBJ2-1; v_gene: TRBV6-5; abundance: .; CDR3aa: CASGKRGSLYNEQFF; CDR3nt: TGTGCCAGCGGTAAGAGGGGGTCCCTCTACAATGAGCAGTTCTTC
d_gene: TRBD1; j_gene: TRBJ2-1; v_gene: TRBV9; abundance: .; CDR3aa: CASSVGPGGNEQFF; CDR3nt: TGTGCCAGCAGCGTAGGTCCAGGGGGAAATGAGCAGTTCTTC
d_gene: TRBD2; j_gene: TRBJ2-1; v_gene: TRBV7-2; abundance: .; CDR3aa: CASSFEAGVVVEQFF; CDR3nt: TGTGCCAGCAGCTTTGAAGCGGGGGTGGTGGTAGAGCAGTTCTTC
d_gene: .; j_gene: TRBJ2-5; v_gene: TRBV20-1; abundance: .; CDR3aa: CSLQWGQEAQYF; CDR3nt: TGCAGTTTACAATGGGGACAAGAGGCCCAGTACTTC
d_gene: .; j_gene: TRBJ2-3; v_gene: TRBV7-8; abundance: few; CDR3aa: CASSLPSGTLRTDTQYF; CDR3nt: TGTGCCAGCAGCCTGCCATCCGGGACATTACGCACAGATACGCAGTATTTT
d_gene: TRBD1; j_gene: TRBJ2-1; v_gene: TRBV10-2; abundance: .; CDR3aa: CARSTGDSYNEQFF; CDR3nt: TGCGCCAGAAGTACAGGGGATTCCTACAATGAGCAGTTCTTC
d_gene: TRBD2; j_gene: TRBJ2-1; v_gene: TRBV20-1; abundance: few; CDR3aa: CSAAGTSRDNEQFF; CDR3nt: TGCAGTGCTGCCGGGACTAGCAGAGACAATGAGCAGTTCTTC
d_gene: .; j_gene: TRBJ1-1; v_gene: TRBV5-6; abundance: .; CDR3aa: CASSFGGRGGTEAFF; CDR3nt: TGTGCCAGCAGCTTTGGTGGCAGGGGAGGTACTGAAGCTTTCTTT
d_gene: .; j_gene: TRBJ1-1; v_gene: TRBV6-2/TRBV6-3; abundance: .; CDR3aa: CASSPTRQTKAFF; CDR3nt: TGTGCCAGCAGTCCAACCCGACAGACTAAAGCTTTCTTT
d_gene: .; j_gene: TRBJ2-5; v_gene: TRBV13; abundance: few; CDR3aa: CASTKTVGEKTQYF; CDR3nt: TGTGCCAGCACCAAAACGGTGGGTGAGAAGACCCAGTACTTC
d_gene: .; j_gene: TRBJ2-5; v_gene: TRBV28; abundance: few; CDR3aa: CASSLDRRLETQYF; CDR3nt: TGTGCCAGCAGTTTAGATCGGCGGTTGGAGACCCAGTACTTC
d_gene: .; j_gene: TRBJ2-5; v_gene: TRBV5-5; abundance: few; CDR3aa: CASSLALPEETQYF; CDR3nt: TGTGCCAGCAGCTTGGCCCTTCCTGAAGAGACCCAGTACTTC
d_gene: TRBD2; j_gene: TRBJ2-4; v_gene: TRBV7-2; abundance: .; CDR3aa: CASSIAGRANIQYF; CDR3nt: TGTGCCAGCAGCATCGCGGGGAGGGCAAACATTCAGTACTTC
d_gene: TRBD1; j_gene: TRBJ2-1; v_gene: TRBV10-3; abundance: .; CDR3aa: CAIRDRITYEQFF; CDR3nt: TGTGCCATCCGGGACAGGATAACCTACGAGCAGTTCTTC
d_gene: TRBD2; j_gene: TRBJ2-7; v_gene: TRBV15; abundance: few; CDR3aa: CATSRSTSGRNHEQYF; CDR3nt: TGTGCCACCAGCAGGAGTACTAGCGGGAGAAACCACGAGCAGTACTTC
d_gene: .; j_gene: TRBJ2-7; v_gene: TRBV27; abundance: once; CDR3aa: CASSPPGRRYEQYF; CDR3nt: TGTGCCAGCAGTCCACCGGGACGACGCTACGAGCAGTACTTC
d_gene: .; j_gene: TRBJ2-5; v_gene: TRBV28; abundance: .; CDR3aa: CASSLWGATETQYF; CDR3nt: TGTGCCAGCAGTTTATGGGGGGCCACGGAGACCCAGTACTTC
d_gene: .; j_gene: TRBJ2-3; v_gene: TRBV4-3; abundance: many; CDR3aa: CASSQVYGTDTQYF; CDR3nt: TGCGCCAGCAGCCAAGTCTACGGCACAGATACGCAGTATTTT
d_gene: TRBD2; j_gene: TRBJ2-3; v_gene: TRBV4-1; abundance: few; CDR3aa: CASSLRTSGRTDTQYF; CDR3nt: TGCGCCAGCAGCCTGAGGACTAGCGGGCGCACAGATACGCAGTATTTT
d_gene: TRBD2; j_gene: TRBJ2-7; v_gene: TRBV7-2; abundance: .; CDR3aa: CASSLGFGRASNEQYF; CDR3nt: TGTGCCAGCAGCTTAGGCTTCGGGAGGGCATCCAACGAGCAGTACTTC
d_gene: .; j_gene: TRBJ2-7; v_gene: TRBV9; abundance: .; CDR3aa: CASSSPATLEQYF; CDR3nt: TGTGCCAGCAGTTCCCCTGCCACCCTCGAGCAGTACTTC
d_gene: TRBD2; j_gene: TRBJ2-2; v_gene: TRBV7-9; abundance: .; CDR3aa: CASSATGTSGKNTGELFF; CDR3nt: TGTGCCAGCAGCGCGACCGGGACTAGCGGGAAGAACACCGGGGAGCTGTTTTTT
d_gene: .; j_gene: TRBJ2-1; v_gene: TRBV2; abundance: .; CDR3aa: CASNGGRGNEQFF; CDR3nt: TGTGCCAGCAATGGGGGTAGGGGAAATGAGCAGTTCTTC
d_gene: .; j_gene: TRBJ2-7; v_gene: TRBV12-3/TRBV12-4; abundance: few; CDR3aa: CASSLKSPYEQYF; CDR3nt: TGTGCCAGCAGTTTGAAGTCCCCCTACGAGCAGTACTTC
d_gene: TRBD2; j_gene: TRBJ2-3; v_gene: TRBV10-3; abundance: many; CDR3aa: CAISRHTSASTDTQYF; CDR3nt: TGTGCCATCAGCCGTCATACTAGCGCCAGCACAGATACGCAGTATTTT
d_gene: TRBD1; j_gene: TRBJ2-4; v_gene: TRBV12-3/TRBV12-4; abundance: few; CDR3aa: CASRPTGAHPHEQYF; CDR3nt: TGTGCCAGCAGACCCACAGGGGCGCACCCACATGAGCAGTACTTC
d_gene: .; j_gene: TRBJ2-7; v_gene: TRBV7-7; abundance: few; CDR3aa: CASSSQAGPYEQYF; CDR3nt: TGTGCTAGCAGCTCCCAGGCAGGCCCCTACGAGCAGTACTTC
d_gene: .; j_gene: TRBJ1-2; v_gene: TRBV5-1; abundance: .; CDR3aa: CATRTSDGYTF; CDR3nt: TGCGCCACCAGGACGTCTGATGGCTACACCTTC
d_gene: .; j_gene: TRBJ2-6; v_gene: TRBV29-1; abundance: .; CDR3aa: CSVEEAGAGANVLTF; CDR3nt: TGCAGCGTAGAAGAAGCAGGGGCTGGGGCCAACGTCCTGACTTTC
d_gene: TRBD1; j_gene: TRBJ2-7; v_gene: TRBV4-3; abundance: .; CDR3aa: CASSPETLTGGEQYF; CDR3nt: TGCGCCAGCAGCCCCGAGACCTTAACAGGGGGCGAGCAGTACTTC
d_gene: TRBD2; j_gene: TRBJ2-3; v_gene: TRBV2; abundance: few; CDR3aa: CASSERGLGTQYF; CDR3nt: TGTGCCAGCAGCGAGCGGGGGCTGGGTACGCAGTATTTT
d_gene: TRBD2; j_gene: TRBJ2-3; v_gene: TRBV20-1; abundance: few; CDR3aa: CSVPISGREDTQYF; CDR3nt: TGCAGTGTTCCCATTAGCGGGAGGGAAGATACGCAGTATTTT
d_gene: .; j_gene: TRBJ2-4; v_gene: TRBV28; abundance: .; CDR3aa: CASAPIGQLKNIQYF; CDR3nt: TGTGCCAGCGCCCCTATTGGACAGCTGAAAAACATTCAGTACTTC
d_gene: .; j_gene: TRBJ2-1; v_gene: TRBV12-3/TRBV12-4; abundance: .; CDR3aa: CASSFPATDEQFF; CDR3nt: TGTGCCAGCAGTTTCCCCGCTACGGATGAGCAGTTCTTC
d_gene: TRBD2; j_gene: TRBJ2-5; v_gene: TRBV7-9; abundance: .; CDR3aa: CASSTYTSGGPQETQYF; CDR3nt: TGTGCCAGCAGCACCTACACTAGCGGGGGGCCCCAAGAGACCCAGTACTTC
d_gene: .; j_gene: TRBJ1-6; v_gene: TRBV3-1; abundance: few; CDR3aa: CASSPNWGYNSPLHF; CDR3nt: TGTGCCAGCAGCCCAAACTGGGGTTATAATTCACCCCTCCACTTT